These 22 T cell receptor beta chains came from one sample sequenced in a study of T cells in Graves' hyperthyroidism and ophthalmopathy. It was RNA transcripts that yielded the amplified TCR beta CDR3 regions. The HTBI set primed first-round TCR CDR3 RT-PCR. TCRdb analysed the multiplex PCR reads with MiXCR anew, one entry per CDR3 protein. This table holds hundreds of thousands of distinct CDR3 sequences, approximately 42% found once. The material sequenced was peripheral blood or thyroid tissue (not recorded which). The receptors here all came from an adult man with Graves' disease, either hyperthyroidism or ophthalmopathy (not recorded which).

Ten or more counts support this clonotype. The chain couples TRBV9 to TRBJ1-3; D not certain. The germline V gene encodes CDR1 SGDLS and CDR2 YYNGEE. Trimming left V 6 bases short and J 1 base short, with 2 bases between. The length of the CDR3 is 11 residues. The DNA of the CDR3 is TGTGCCAGCATGTCTGGAAACACCATATATTTT. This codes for CASMSGNTIYF.

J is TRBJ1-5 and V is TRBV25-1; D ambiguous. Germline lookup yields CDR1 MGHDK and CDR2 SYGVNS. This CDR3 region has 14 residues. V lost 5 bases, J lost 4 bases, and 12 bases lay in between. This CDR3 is CASSRAGPNQPQHF. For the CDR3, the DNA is TGTGCCAGCAGTAGAGCCGGACCGAATCAGCCCCAGCATTTT.

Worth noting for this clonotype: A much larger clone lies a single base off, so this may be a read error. Here the CDR3 DNA reads TGTGCCATCAATGGCGGTCCCCATGGCCACACCTTC. Translated: CAINGGPHGHTF. The chain couples TRBV10-3 to TRBJ1-2; D is undetermined. This CDR3 contains 12 residues. The germline V gene encodes CDR1 ENHRY and CDR2 SYGVKD.

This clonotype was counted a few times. The CDR3 region is CASSGQRGVTEAFF. CDR3 bases: TGTGCCAGCAGCGGCCAGCGGGGTGTCACTGAAGCTTTCTTT. V usage is TRBV5-4 and J usage is TRBJ1-1; D ambiguous. Trimming stripped 4 bases from V and 4 bases from J, with 14 bases between. Germline-derived CDR1 and CDR2 are SGHNT and YYREEE (reference sequence). The CDR3 contains 14 residues.

CDR3 nucleotide sequence: TGTGCCACCAGCCCAAAGCTGGGGGGCTCTCTCGGGGCCAACGTCCTGACTTTC. Amino acid sequence: CATSPKLGGSLGANVLTF. The chain links TRBV15 to TRBJ2-6; D is tentatively TRBD1 or TRBD2 (6 bases each). The CDR3 is made up of 18 amino acids. The V gene lost 5 bases and the J gene lost 4 bases, with 21 bases spanning the gap. The germline V gene has CDR1 LNHNV and CDR2 YYDKDF (reference sequence).

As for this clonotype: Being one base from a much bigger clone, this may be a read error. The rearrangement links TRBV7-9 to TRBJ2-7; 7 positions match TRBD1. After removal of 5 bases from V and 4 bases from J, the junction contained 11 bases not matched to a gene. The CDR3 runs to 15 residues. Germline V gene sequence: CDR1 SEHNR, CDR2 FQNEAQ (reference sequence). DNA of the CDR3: TGTGCCAGCAGCCACCCAGGGGACAGACAATACGAGCAGTACTTC. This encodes CASSHPGDRQYEQYF.

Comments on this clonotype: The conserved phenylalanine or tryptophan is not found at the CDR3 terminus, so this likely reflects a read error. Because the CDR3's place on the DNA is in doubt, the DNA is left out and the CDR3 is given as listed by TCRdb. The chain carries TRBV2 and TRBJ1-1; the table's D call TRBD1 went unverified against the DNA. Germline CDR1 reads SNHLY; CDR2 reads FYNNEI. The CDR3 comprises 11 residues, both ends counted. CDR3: CASSADRVEFS.

DNA of the CDR3: TGTGCCAGTCATTTACAGGGACAGGGTGTGGGCTACACCTTC. Translating gives CASHLQGQGVGYTF. The chain couples TRBV13 to TRBJ1-2; 9 bases agree with TRBD1. Germline lookup yields CDR1 PRHDT and CDR2 FYEKMQ (reference sequence). The CDR3 has 14 residues. The junction had 13 bases not matched to a gene; V was cut back by 9 bases and J by 8 bases.

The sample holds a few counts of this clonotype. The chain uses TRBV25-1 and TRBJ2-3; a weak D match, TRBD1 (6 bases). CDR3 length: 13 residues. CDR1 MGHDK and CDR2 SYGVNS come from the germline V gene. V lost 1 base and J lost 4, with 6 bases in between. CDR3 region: CASSEWGPDTQYF. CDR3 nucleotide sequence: TGTGCCAGCAGTGAATGGGGGCCAGATACGCAGTATTTT.

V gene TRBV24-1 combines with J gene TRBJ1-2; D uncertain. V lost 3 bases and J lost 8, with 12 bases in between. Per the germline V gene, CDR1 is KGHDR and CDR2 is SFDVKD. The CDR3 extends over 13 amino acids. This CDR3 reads CATSDRPWEGYTF. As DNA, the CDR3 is TGTGCCACCAGTGATCGGCCTTGGGAAGGCTACACCTTC.

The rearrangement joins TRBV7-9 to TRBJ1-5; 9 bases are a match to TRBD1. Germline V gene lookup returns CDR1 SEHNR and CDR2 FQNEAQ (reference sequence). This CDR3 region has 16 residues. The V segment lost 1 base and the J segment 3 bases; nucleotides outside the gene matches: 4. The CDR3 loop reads CASSLDYRGPNQPQHF. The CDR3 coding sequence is TGTGCCAGCAGCTTAGACTACAGGGGGCCCAATCAGCCCCAGCATTTT.

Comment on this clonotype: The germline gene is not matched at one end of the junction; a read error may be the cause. The chain's CDR3 is CASNLRAGLNYGYTF. CDR3 DNA: TGCGCCAGCAACTTGCGGGCAGGCTTGAACTATGGCTACACCTTC. The chain recombines TRBV5-1 with TRBJ1-2; D gene unclear. The CDR3 is 15 amino acids. Looked up from germline, CDR1 is SGHRS and CDR2 is YFSETQ.

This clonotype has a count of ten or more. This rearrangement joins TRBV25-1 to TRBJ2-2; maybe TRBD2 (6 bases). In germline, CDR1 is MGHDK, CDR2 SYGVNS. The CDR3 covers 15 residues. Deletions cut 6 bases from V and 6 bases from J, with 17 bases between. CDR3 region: CASRWGLAEAGELFF. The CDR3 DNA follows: TGTGCCAGCAGATGGGGACTCGCGGAGGCCGGGGAGCTGTTTTTT.

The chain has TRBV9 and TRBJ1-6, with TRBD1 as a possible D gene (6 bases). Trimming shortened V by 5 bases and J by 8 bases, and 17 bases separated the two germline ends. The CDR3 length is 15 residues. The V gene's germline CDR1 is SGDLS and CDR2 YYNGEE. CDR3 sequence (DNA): TGTGCCAGCAGTCTAGGGGGGGCGGGTGATTCACCCCTCCACTTT. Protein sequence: CASSLGGAGDSPLHF.

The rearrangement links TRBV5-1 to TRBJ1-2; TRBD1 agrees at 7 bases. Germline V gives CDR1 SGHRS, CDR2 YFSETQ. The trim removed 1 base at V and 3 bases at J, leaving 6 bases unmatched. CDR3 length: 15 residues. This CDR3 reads CASSLSGTADYGYTF. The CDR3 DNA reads TGCGCCAGCAGCTTGTCCGGGACAGCGGACTATGGCTACACCTTC.

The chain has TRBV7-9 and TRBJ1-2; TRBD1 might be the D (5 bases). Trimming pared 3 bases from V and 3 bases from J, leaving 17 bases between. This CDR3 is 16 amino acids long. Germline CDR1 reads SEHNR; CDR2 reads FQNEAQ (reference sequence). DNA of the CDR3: TGTGCCAGCAGCTTGGACGGGACCCTAGCGTACTATGGCTACACCTTC. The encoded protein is CASSLDGTLAYYGYTF. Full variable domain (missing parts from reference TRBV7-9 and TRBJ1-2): DTGVSQNPRHKITKRGQNVTFRCDPISEHNRLYWYRQTLGQGPEFLTYFQNEAQLEKSRLLSDRFSAERPKGSFSTLEIQRTEQGDSAMYLCASSLDGTLAYYGYTFGSGTRLTVV.

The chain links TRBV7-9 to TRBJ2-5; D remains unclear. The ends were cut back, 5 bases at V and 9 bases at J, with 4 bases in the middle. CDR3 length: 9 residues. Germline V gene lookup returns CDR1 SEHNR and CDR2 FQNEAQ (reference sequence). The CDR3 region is CASSQPQYF. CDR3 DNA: TGTGCCAGCAGCCAACCCCAGTACTTC.

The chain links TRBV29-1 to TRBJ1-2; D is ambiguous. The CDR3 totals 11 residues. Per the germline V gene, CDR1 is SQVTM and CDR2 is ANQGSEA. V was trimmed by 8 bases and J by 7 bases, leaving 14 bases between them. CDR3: CSSDGQLGYTF. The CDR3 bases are TGCAGCTCTGACGGGCAGCTTGGCTACACCTTC.

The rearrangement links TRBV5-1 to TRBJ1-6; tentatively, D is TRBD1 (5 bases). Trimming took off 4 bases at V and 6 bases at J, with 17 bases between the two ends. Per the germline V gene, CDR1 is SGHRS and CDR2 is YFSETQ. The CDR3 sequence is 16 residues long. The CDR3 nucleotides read TGCGCCAGCAGCGGGGGGTGGATGGGTATTAATTCACCCCTCCACTTT. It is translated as CASSGGWMGINSPLHF.

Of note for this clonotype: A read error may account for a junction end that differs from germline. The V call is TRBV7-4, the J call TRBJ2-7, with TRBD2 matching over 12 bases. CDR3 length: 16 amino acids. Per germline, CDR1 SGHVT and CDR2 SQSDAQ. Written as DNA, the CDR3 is TGCGCCAGCAGCCAAGTGCTAGCGGGGGGGCCGGAGGAGCAGTACTTC. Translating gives CASSQVLAGGPEEQYF.

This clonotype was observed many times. The CDR3 region has the DNA TGTGCCAGCAGCCCAGCGGGACAGGGGGCTAACTATGGCTACACCTTC. Translation: CASSPAGQGANYGYTF. V gene TRBV7-8 combines with J gene TRBJ1-2; 11 nucleotides line up with TRBD1. From germline, CDR1 is SGHVS and CDR2 FQNEAQ. V was pared by 5 bases and J by 0 bases, with 5 bases of the junction left unmatched. CDR3 size: 16 residues.

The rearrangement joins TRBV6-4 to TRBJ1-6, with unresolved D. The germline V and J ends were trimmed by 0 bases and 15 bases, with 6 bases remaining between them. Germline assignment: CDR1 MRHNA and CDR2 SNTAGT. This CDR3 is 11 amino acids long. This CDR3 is CASSDSPYLHF. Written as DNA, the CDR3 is TGTGCCAGCAGTGACTCCCCGTACCTCCACTTT.